The 25 T cell receptor beta chains given below trace back to one sample, sequenced in a study of low-dose radiotherapy and immunotherapy resistance in tumors. Primers targeting TRAV and TRBV primed first-strand cDNA, covering alpha and beta chains. TCRs were put through roughly 20 PCR cycles of amplification with Phusion. A constant-region primer and the V-primer adapter served as the primer pair. TCRdb re-derived calls from the reads in MiXCR, one entry per CDR3 protein. The sample records 16,000 or so distinct CDR3 sequences, about 74% being singletons. The receptors here all came from a human donor with advanced metastatic prostate, ovarian, gallbladder or colorectal cancer (not recorded which). This table probably holds off-target reads from a library built for another chain.

The V gene is TRBV5-1, the J gene TRBJ1-3; D remains ambiguous. The CDR3 is 14 residues long. Germline V lookup: CDR1 SGHRS, CDR2 YFSETQ. Trimming removed 5 bases from V and 0 bases from J, with 9 bases in between. The CDR3 loop is CASSFLPSGNTIYF. CDR3 sequence (DNA): TGCGCCAGCAGTTTCCTGCCCTCTGGAAACACCATATATTTT.

The V and J genes are TRBV6-2 or TRBV6-3 and TRBJ2-2, with 14 bases lining up with TRBD2. V shed 4 bases and J 5 bases; nucleotides not matched to a gene: 9. Germline V gives CDR1 MNHEY, CDR2 SVGEGT. There are 18 residues in the CDR3. CDR3 sequence (DNA): TGTGCCAGCAGTTTAACCGGGACTAGCGGGAGATGGACCGGGGAGCTGTTTTTT. This translates into CASSLTGTSGRWTGELFF.

The J gene is TRBJ2-1, the V gene TRBV12-3 or TRBV12-4, with 7 bases matching TRBD2. The CDR3 contains 19 residues. With 2 bases clipped from V and 0 bases from J, the junction kept 13 bases outside the gene matches. The CDR3 protein is CASSLSTGGAGSSYNEQFF. In nucleotides, the CDR3 is TGTGCCAGCAGTTTATCCACGGGCGGAGCGGGAAGCTCCTACAATGAGCAGTTCTTC.

This chain uses TRBV10-3 with TRBJ1-2; perhaps TRBD1 as D (5 bases). V lost 7 bases, J lost 2 bases, and 11 bases lay in between. CDR1 and CDR2 (germline): ENHRY, SYGVKD. This CDR3 is 13 amino acids long. CDR3 sequence reads: CAITDRVNYGYTF. As DNA, the CDR3 is TGTGCCATCACTGACAGAGTAAACTATGGCTACACCTTC.

The chain uses TRBV29-1 and TRBJ2-1; 8 nucleotides line up with TRBD2. The CDR3 totals 17 residues. J was trimmed by 8 bases and V by 5 bases; bases with no gene match: 20. The V gene's germline CDR1 is SQVTM and CDR2 ANQGSEA. CDR3 nucleotides: TGCAGCGTTCTCAGGGACGGACTAGCCCCGGTGGACTATGAGCAGTTCTTC. The encoded protein is CSVLRDGLAPVDYEQFF.

The chain has TRBV7-2 and TRBJ1-4; D call uncertain. V was clipped by 5 bases and J by 7 bases, with 11 bases between them. There are 13 residues in the CDR3. Germline-derived CDR1 and CDR2 are SGHTA and FQGNSA. CDR3 sequence reads: CASSKNWGEKLFF. The CDR3 region has the DNA TGTGCCAGCAGCAAGAATTGGGGTGAAAAACTGTTTTTT.

The chain recombines TRBV10-3 with TRBJ2-3, with TRBD2 as a possible D gene (6 bases). V gave up 7 bases and J gave up 6 bases, with 17 bases separating them. CDR3 length: 14 amino acids. The germline V gene has CDR1 ENHRY and CDR2 SYGVKD. The CDR3 protein is CAIMSGLGVDTQYF. DNA for the CDR3: TGTGCCATCATGAGCGGGTTGGGCGTGGATACGCAGTATTTT.

This chain links TRBV28 with TRBJ1-2; maybe TRBD1 (5 bases). The CDR3 is 14 amino acids. Germline V gene sequence: CDR1 MDHEN, CDR2 SYDVKM. Trimming left V 4 bases short and J 3 bases short, with 12 bases between. CDR3 in amino acids: CASSSTAGHYGYTF. The CDR3, as DNA: TGTGCCAGCAGTTCCACAGCGGGACACTATGGCTACACCTTC.

V gene TRBV30 combines with J gene TRBJ2-7, with 10 positions matching TRBD2. This CDR3 spans 14 amino acids. Per the germline V gene, CDR1 is GTSNPN and CDR2 is SVGIG (reference sequence). V dropped 2 bases and J dropped 2; count of bases not matched to a gene: 3. The CDR3 loop is CAWSFGLAAYEQYF. Written as DNA, the CDR3 is TGTGCCTGGAGTTTCGGACTAGCGGCCTACGAGCAGTACTTC.

The chain uses TRBV4-1 and TRBJ1-1; D not resolved. Trimming took off 0 bases at V and 11 bases at J, with 19 bases between the two ends. The CDR3 is 15 amino acids. The V gene's germline CDR1 is MGHRA and CDR2 YSYEKL. The chain's CDR3 is CASSQDQAGGVLAFF. Written as DNA, the CDR3 is TGCGCCAGCAGCCAAGATCAAGCGGGAGGAGTGTTGGCTTTCTTT.

This clonotype showed up just a few times. The chain couples TRBV28 to TRBJ2-7; 9 positions match TRBD2. Germline values: CDR1 MDHEN, CDR2 SYDVKM. CDR3 size: 13 residues. V trimming: 6 bases; J trimming: 9 bases; junction bases outside the gene matches: 9. The DNA for the CDR3 is TGTGCCAGCAGCCTAGCGGGACCGAAAACGCAGTACTTC. Translation: CASSLAGPKTQYF.

There are a few counts of this clonotype. The chain employs TRBV19 and TRBJ2-3; TRBD1 aligns across 8 bases. The J segment lost 0 bases and the V segment lost 4 bases, leaving 3 bases of the junction unmatched. The CDR3 is 15 amino acids. CDR1 is LNHDA, CDR2 SQIVND, per germline (reference sequence). The CDR3 is CASSRQGRSTDTQYF. The CDR3 nucleotides are TGTGCCAGTAGTAGACAGGGGCGAAGCACAGATACGCAGTATTTT.

The J gene is TRBJ1-1, the V gene TRBV6-2 or TRBV6-3, with D possibly TRBD1 on 5 matching bases. The CDR3 spans 13 residues. Germline-derived CDR1 and CDR2 are MNHEY and SVGEGT. V lost 6 bases and J 6 bases, leaving 14 bases between the germline ends. The CDR3 protein is CASSLIRGAEAFF. CDR3 bases: TGTGCCAGCAGCTTAATTAGGGGCGCTGAAGCTTTCTTT.

This clonotype was detected only a few times. This chain uses TRBV28 with TRBJ1-5; D not resolved. Germline assignment: CDR1 MDHEN and CDR2 SYDVKM. This CDR3 has 16 residues. Deletions cut 2 bases from V and 6 bases from J, with 17 bases between. For the CDR3, the DNA is TGTGCCAGCAGTTTAACGGGATCGGGGATGTTTCAGCCCCAGCATTTT. Translating it yields CASSLTGSGMFQPQHF.

The chain has TRBV6-2 or TRBV6-3 and TRBJ1-5; D ambiguous. The V gene's germline CDR1 is MNHEY and CDR2 SVGEGT. V lost 8 bases and J lost 4, with 15 bases in between. The CDR3 extends over 14 amino acids. The CDR3 is CASGDGGLNQPQHF. In nucleotides, the CDR3 is TGTGCCAGCGGTGACGGAGGACTAAATCAGCCCCAGCATTTT.

The chain recombines TRBV28 with TRBJ2-1; the match to TRBD1 covers 8 bases. This CDR3 is built from 15 residues. The V segment lost 3 bases and the J segment 6 bases; nucleotides outside the gene matches: 7. Germline CDR1 MDHEN, CDR2 SYDVKM. The DNA for the CDR3 is TGTGCCAGCAGTTTGCTCGGACAGGGATTCAATGAGCAGTTCTTC. This encodes CASSLLGQGFNEQFF. Combining the CDR3 with reference TRBV28 and TRBJ2-1 gives the whole variable domain DVKVTQSSRYLVKRTGEKVFLECVQDMDHENMFWYRQDPGLGLRLIYFSYDVKMKEKGDIPEGYSVSREKKERFSLILESASTNQTSMYLCASSLLGQGFNEQFFGPGTRLTVL.

The chain has TRBV24-1 and TRBJ2-1; TRBD1 agrees at 11 bases. The CDR3 is 18 residues long. Looked up from germline, CDR1 is KGHDR and CDR2 is SFDVKD. With V trimmed by 1 base and J by 6 bases, 10 bases remained unmatched. The DNA of the CDR3 is TGTGCCACCAGTGATTTTTCCCCACAGGACAGGGGGCTCAATGAGCAGTTCTTC. The encoded protein is CATSDFSPQDRGLNEQFF.

The chain carries TRBV11-2 and TRBJ2-1; 8 nucleotides match TRBD2. This CDR3 is 19 amino acids long. Trimming took 5 bases from V and 0 from J; bases not matched to a gene: 15. Germline loops: CDR1 SGHAT, CDR2 FQNNGV. The CDR3 protein is CASSPGRAGVFSSYNEQFF. CDR3 nucleotide sequence: TGTGCCAGCAGCCCCGGGCGAGCGGGAGTCTTTAGCTCCTACAATGAGCAGTTCTTC.

The chain employs TRBV10-3 and TRBJ2-5, with TRBD1 matching 10 bases. V shed 9 bases and J 3 bases; nucleotides not matched to a gene: 4. Per germline, CDR1 ENHRY and CDR2 SYGVKD. This CDR3 contains 13 residues. CDR3 nucleotides: TGTGCCATTAGGACAGGGGGAAAAGAGACCCAGTACTTC. Protein sequence: CAIRTGGKETQYF.

The V call is TRBV19, the J call TRBJ1-5; weak D call: TRBD1 (5 bases). Germline values: CDR1 LNHDA, CDR2 SQIVND (reference sequence). This CDR3 is built from 14 residues. V lost 8 bases and J 1 base, leaving 12 bases between the germline ends. The CDR3 is CASHAGGSNQPQHF. For the CDR3, the DNA is TGTGCCAGTCACGCGGGGGGGAGCAATCAGCCCCAGCATTTT.

Only a few counts were recorded for this clonotype. This chain joins TRBV9 and TRBJ2-1, with 7 bases lining up with TRBD1. This CDR3 region has 16 residues. V shed 0 bases and J 1 base; nucleotides not matched to a gene: 4. Germline loops: CDR1 SGDLS, CDR2 YYNGEE. The CDR3 nucleotides read TGTGCCAGCAGCGTAGGAGGGACAGAGTCCTACAATGAGCAGTTCTTC. This encodes CASSVGGTESYNEQFF.

Regarding this clonotype: One junction end does not reproduce the germline sequence, and a read error may be involved. V usage is TRBV12-3 or TRBV12-4 and J usage is TRBJ2-7; maybe TRBD2 (6 bases). The length of the CDR3 is 12 residues. The CDR3 DNA sequence: TGTGCCAGCAGTCGGGACTTAGGTCTAGCGATCTTC. Its protein is CASSRDLGLAIF.

The V and J genes are TRBV6-2 or TRBV6-3 and TRBJ2-7; 7 bases match TRBD2. The CDR3 is 12 residues long. Trimming removed 2 bases from V and 6 bases from J; junction bases left unmatched: 1. Germline loops: CDR1 MNHEY, CDR2 SVGEGT. The CDR3 loop reads CASSYGRAEQYF. CDR3 nucleotide sequence: TGTGCCAGCAGTTACGGGAGGGCCGAGCAGTACTTC.

The J gene is TRBJ2-3, the V gene TRBV9; 14 positions agree with TRBD2. Germline V gene data show CDR1 as SGDLS and CDR2 as YYNGEE. The J segment lost 4 bases and the V segment lost 0 bases, leaving 7 bases of the junction unmatched. CDR3 length: 18 residues. CDR3 nucleotide sequence: TGTGCCAGCAGCGTAGGAAAGGGGACTAGCGGGAGTGCAGATACGCAGTATTTT. Its protein product is CASSVGKGTSGSADTQYF.

This chain uses TRBV7-9 with TRBJ2-7, with 7 bases lining up with TRBD2. The CDR3 loop spans 15 amino acids. Germline CDR1 and CDR2: SEHNR and FQNEAQ (reference sequence). V was pared by 5 bases and J by 4 bases, with 11 bases of the junction left unmatched. The CDR3 region is CASSPRAGTRYEQYF. The CDR3 DNA follows: TGTGCCAGCAGCCCTCGAGCGGGAACGCGGTACGAGCAGTACTTC.